This T cell receptor beta chain was identified in a study of cytomegalovirus exposure and HLA in healthy donors. At the level of the study: Inside one of the first data releases sat about 85 million unique TCRs taken from HLA-typed donors. Findings of the study overall: Immune exposure was documented only through CMV serostatus. The authors reported that TCR beta sequences could predict HLA-A and HLA-B alleles. These predictions were accurate for most subjects in the first cohort. V- and J-gene trimming of TCR beta was linked (in a later analysis) to a missense DCLRE1C variant.

Points on this clone: The antigen is not known.

The CDR3 covers 12 residues. Germline V lookup: CDR1 WSHSY, CDR2 SAAADI. Trimming cost V 4 bases and J 1 base, with 4 bases left between them. Use of 60 Vbeta and 13 Jbeta primers characterized the PCR. The method was immunoSEQ multiplex PCR; TCRdb's version includes in-frame clones alone and lacks a portion of them. This sample yields over 70,000 clones, of which 74% are seen a single time; more than 20% belongs to the top ten. This receptor was identified in a man aged 25-45 years in good health and CMV-seropositive. The chain carries TRBV10-2 and TRBJ2-5; no firm D call. Sequencing used PBMCs. CDR3 coding DNA: TGCGCCAGCAGTGGACTCCAAGAGACCCAGTACTTC. The encoded protein is CASSGLQETQYF.